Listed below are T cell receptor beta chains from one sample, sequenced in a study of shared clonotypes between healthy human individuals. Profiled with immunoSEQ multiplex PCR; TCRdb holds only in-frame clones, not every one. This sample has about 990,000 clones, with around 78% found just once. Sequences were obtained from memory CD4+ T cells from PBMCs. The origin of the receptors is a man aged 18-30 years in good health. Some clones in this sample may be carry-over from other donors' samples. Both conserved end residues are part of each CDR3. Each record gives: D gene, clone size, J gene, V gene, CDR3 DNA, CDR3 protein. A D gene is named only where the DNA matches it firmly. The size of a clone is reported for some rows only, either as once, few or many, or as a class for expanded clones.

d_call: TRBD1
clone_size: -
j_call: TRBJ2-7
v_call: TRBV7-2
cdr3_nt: TGTGCCAGCAGCTTAAACAGGGGGCGCGACGAGCAGTACTTC
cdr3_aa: CASSLNRGRDEQYF

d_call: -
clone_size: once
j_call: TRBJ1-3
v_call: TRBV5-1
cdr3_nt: TGCGCCAGCAGCTTGGCGATACGGAGCTCTGGAAACACCATATATTTT
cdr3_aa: CASSLAIRSSGNTIYF

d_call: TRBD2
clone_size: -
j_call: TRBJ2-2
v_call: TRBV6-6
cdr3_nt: TGTGCCAGCACCCTTCAATCGGGGGGAACCGGGGAGCTGTTTTTT
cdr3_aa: CASTLQSGGTGELFF

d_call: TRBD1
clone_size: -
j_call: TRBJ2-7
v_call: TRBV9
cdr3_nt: TGTGCCAGCAGCGTAGCTTGGCAGGGGGAACAGTACTTC
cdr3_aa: CASSVAWQGEQYF

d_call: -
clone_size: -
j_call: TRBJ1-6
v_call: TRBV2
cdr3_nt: TGTGCCAGCAGTCCGCGACAGGTCCGGACAAATTCACCCCTCCACTTT
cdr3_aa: CASSPRQVRTNSPLHF

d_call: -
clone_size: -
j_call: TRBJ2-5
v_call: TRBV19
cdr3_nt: TGTGCCAGTAGTACAGGGGACCTCCGGGAGACCCAGTACTTC
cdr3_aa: CASSTGDLRETQYF

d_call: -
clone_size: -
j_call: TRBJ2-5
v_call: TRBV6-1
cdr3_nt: TGTGCCAGCAGTGAACTGGCGTCGGAGACCCAGTACTTC
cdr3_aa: CASSELASETQYF

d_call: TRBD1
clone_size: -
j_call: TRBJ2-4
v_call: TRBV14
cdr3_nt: TGTGCCAGCTCGAAGACAGGGGGCTTCAAAAACATTCAGTACTTC
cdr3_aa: CASSKTGGFKNIQYF

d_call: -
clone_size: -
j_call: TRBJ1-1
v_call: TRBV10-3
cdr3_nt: TGTGCCATAAGTGGTGCCGGCAAGAACACTGAAGCTTTCTTT
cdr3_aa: CAISGAGKNTEAFF

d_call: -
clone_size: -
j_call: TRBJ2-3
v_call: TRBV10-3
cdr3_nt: TGTGCCATCAGTGTGGGGTCTCTCACAGATACGCAGTATTTT
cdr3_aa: CAISVGSLTDTQYF

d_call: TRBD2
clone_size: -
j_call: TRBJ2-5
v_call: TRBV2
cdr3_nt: TGTGCCAGCAGTAAGCGGGAGGGCCATTCGGCCCAGTACTTC
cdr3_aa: CASSKREGHSAQYF

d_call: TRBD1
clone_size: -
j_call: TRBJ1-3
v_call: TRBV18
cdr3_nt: TGTGCCAGCTCCCCACAGGGGAGCTCTGGAAACACCATATATTTT
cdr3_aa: CASSPQGSSGNTIYF

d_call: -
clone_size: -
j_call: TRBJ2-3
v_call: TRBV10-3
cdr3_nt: TGTGCCATCCGGGGGCAGGGCACAGATACGCAGTATTTT
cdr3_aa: CAIRGQGTDTQYF

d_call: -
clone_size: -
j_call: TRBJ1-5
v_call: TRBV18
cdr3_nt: TGTGCCAGCTCACCACGAGCGGGGGGCGCGGATCAGCCCCAGCATTTT
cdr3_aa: CASSPRAGGADQPQHF

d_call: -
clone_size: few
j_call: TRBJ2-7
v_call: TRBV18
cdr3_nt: TGTGCCAGCTCACTACAAATCTCCTACGAGCAGTACTTC
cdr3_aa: CASSLQISYEQYF

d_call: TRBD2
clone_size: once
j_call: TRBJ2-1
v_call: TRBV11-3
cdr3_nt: TGTGCCAGCAGCTTAGGGGCGGGGGGTCCCTACAATGAGCAGTTCTTC
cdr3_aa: CASSLGAGGPYNEQFF

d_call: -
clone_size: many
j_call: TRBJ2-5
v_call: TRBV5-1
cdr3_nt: TGCGCCAGCAGCTTAGAAGTTCAAGAGACCCAGTACTTC
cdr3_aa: CASSLEVQETQYF

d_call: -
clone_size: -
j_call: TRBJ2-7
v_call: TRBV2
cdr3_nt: TGTGCCAGCAGTGAGTCCCTCCGTTCGGGGTACTTC
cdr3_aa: CASSESLRSGYF

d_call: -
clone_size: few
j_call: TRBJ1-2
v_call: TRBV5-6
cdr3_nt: TGTGCCAGCAGCTTGTTCAGGGGATCTAACTATGGCTACACCTTC
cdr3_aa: CASSLFRGSNYGYTF

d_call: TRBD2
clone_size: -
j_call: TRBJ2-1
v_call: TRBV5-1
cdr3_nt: TGCGCCAGCAGCGGGCGACGAGAAAATGTAGCGGGAGTTCTGTATAATGAGCAGTTCTTC
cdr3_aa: CASSGRRENVAGVLYNEQFF

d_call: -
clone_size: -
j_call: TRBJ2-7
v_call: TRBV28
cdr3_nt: TGTGCCAGCGGGCACGAGCAGTACTTC
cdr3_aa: CASGHEQYF

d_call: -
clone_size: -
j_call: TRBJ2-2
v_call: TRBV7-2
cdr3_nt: TGTGCCAGCAGCTTAGGTCCGGGACGGAGAAGCGCGAACACCGGGGAGCTGTTTTTT
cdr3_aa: CASSLGPGRRSANTGELFF

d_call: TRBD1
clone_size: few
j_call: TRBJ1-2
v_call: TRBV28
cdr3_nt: TGTGCCAGCAGAAGGGGACAGGGGGCCTATGGCTACACCTTC
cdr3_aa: CASRRGQGAYGYTF

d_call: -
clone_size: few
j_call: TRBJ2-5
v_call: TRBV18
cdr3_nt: TGTGCCAGCTCACCAATGGTTCGCCGGCGGGATCAAGAGACCCAGTACTTC
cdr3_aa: CASSPMVRRRDQETQYF

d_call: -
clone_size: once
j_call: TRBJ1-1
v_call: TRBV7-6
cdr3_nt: TGTGCCAGCAGCTTAGTTGTAGCCACTGAAGCTTTCTTT
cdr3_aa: CASSLVVATEAFF

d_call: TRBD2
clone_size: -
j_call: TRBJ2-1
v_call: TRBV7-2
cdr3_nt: TGTGCCAGCAGCTTAGTTAGGCTAGCGGGGGCCGCAAATGAGCAGTTCTTC
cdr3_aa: CASSLVRLAGAANEQFF

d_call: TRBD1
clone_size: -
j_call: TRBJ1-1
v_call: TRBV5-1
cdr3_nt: TGCGCCAGCAGCAAGGAGACAGGGTCAGGATCTGAAGCTTTCTTT
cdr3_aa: CASSKETGSGSEAFF

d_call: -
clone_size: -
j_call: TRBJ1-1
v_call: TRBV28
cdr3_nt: TGTGCCAGCAGACTCAGGGCCGAAGCTTTCTTT
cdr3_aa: CASRLRAEAFF

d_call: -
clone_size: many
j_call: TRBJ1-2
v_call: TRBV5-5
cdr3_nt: TGTGCCAGCAGCGGCGGGGGCAGGCATGGCTACACCTTC
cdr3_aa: CASSGGGRHGYTF

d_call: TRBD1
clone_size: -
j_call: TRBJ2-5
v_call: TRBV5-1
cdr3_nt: TGCGCCAGCAGCTTGGGGCAGGGGGCATGGGAGACCCAGTACTTC
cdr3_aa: CASSLGQGAWETQYF

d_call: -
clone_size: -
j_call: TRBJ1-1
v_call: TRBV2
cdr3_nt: TGTGCCAGCAATGCTGAACAGAACACTGAAGCTTTCTTT
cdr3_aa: CASNAEQNTEAFF